This T cell receptor beta chain was identified in a study of cytomegalovirus exposure and HLA in healthy donors. PCR amplification relied on 60 Vbeta primers (plus 13 Jbeta primers). Method: immunoSEQ multiplex PCR; TCRdb's copy keeps in-frame clones and lacks some. The sample yields approximately 30,000 clones, 65% to 70% seen once. Broader study findings: Reports indicate that TCR beta sequences accurately predicted the HLA-A and HLA-B alleles of most subjects. When a later analysis was performed, an Asian-associated ancestry cluster reportedly had fewer N-insertions than the roughly 730-donor mean. The later analysis indicated that the majority of CMV-associated TCR beta chains appeared HLA-restricted.

Regarding this clone: Its specificity is unknown. The same CDR3 arises from other DNA sequences in this sample as well.

The sequence came from a man aged 35 to 55 in good health and CMV-seropositive. Sequencing used PBMCs.

This chain's CDR3 is CASSLPGVSGIGEQYF. The CDR3 DNA reads as TGTGCCAGCAGCTTGCCTGGAGTAAGCGGAATTGGCGAGCAGTACTTC. The J gene is TRBJ2-7, the V gene TRBV5-4, with a tentative D call TRBD2 (5 bases). Germline CDR1 reads SGHNT; CDR2 reads YYREEE (reference sequence). The V end was cut by 1 base, the J end by 6 bases, with 20 bases between. The CDR3 consists of 16 residues.